The T cell receptor (beta chain) under discussion was sequenced for a study of blood T cell repertoires in COVID-19. Study-wide background: The origin of the acute and convalescent COVID-19 samples was the United States, Italy and Spain. T cells, B-cell-depleted T cells, or PBMCs provided the cDNA or gDNA that served as material.

As handled by the study authors: Reference gene primer amplification yielded estimated nucleated cell counts. The protocol was immunoSEQ multiplex PCR, while the TCRdb copy is restricted to in-frame clones and leaves out a portion. V, J and clone size are taken as reported in that table, and D and trimming were inferred from the DNA itself. The profile shows 40,000 or so clones, about nine tenths of them singletons. Germline assignment: CDR1 SGHRS and CDR2 YFSETQ. The junction had 5 bases not matched to a gene; V was cut back by 0 bases and J by 4 bases. The CDR3 is 15 residues long. The sequence came from a human donor in a cohort sampled during active COVID-19. The material sequenced was peripheral blood. The chain carries TRBV5-1 and TRBJ2-7, with TRBD1 matching 9 bases. Here the CDR3 DNA reads TGCGCCAGCAGCTTGGCGCCGGGACAGGGTTACGAGCAGTACTTC. It encodes CASSLAPGQGYEQYF.